The 11 T cell receptor beta chains in this list originate from one sample, sequenced in a study of Graves' ophthalmopathy and Graves' hyperthyroidism. The authors amplified TCR beta CDR3 regions, and they did so from RNA transcripts for repertoire sequencing. A first-round RT-PCR used HTBI primers, followed by a second-round multiplex PCR. TCRdb re-analysed the multiplex PCR reads in MiXCR, keeping a single row per CDR3 protein. Of about 700,000 distinct CDR3 sequences in the sample, about 41% are singletons; the top ten hold under 3.5%. Material for sequencing was peripheral blood. These receptors were taken from an adult man with Graves' ophthalmopathy.

This CDR3 is CASMASGNLEQYF. CDR3 bases: TGTGCCAGCATGGCTAGCGGGAACCTTGAGCAGTACTTC. V is TRBV13 and J is TRBJ2-7, with 9 bases lining up with TRBD2. This CDR3 contains 13 residues. Germline V gene sequence: CDR1 PRHDT, CDR2 FYEKMQ (reference sequence). Trimming took 7 bases from V and 7 from J; bases not matched to a gene: 8.

This chain links TRBV13 with TRBJ1-4; 9 bases line up with TRBD1. V gave up 5 bases and J gave up 8 bases; unmatched junction bases: 6. The CDR3 runs 14 residues. CDR1 is PRHDT and CDR2 is FYEKMQ in the germline V gene (reference sequence). CDR3 coding DNA: TGTGCCAGCAGCATCGGGACAGGGTCGGAAAAACTGTTTTTT. Translated: CASSIGTGSEKLFF.

The chain carries TRBV14 and TRBJ1-1, with D perhaps TRBD1 (6 bases). The length of the CDR3 is 16 residues. The germline V and J ends were trimmed by 0 bases and 5 bases, with 16 bases remaining between them. The germline CDR1 and CDR2 sequences are SGHDN and FVKESK. The DNA of the CDR3 is TGTGCCAGCAGCCAAGATCCTTACAGGGTGGGGACTGAAGCTTTCTTT. It specifies CASSQDPYRVGTEAFF.

This clonotype was seen more than once but under ten times. The chain combines TRBV6-4 with TRBJ2-2, with D unclear. CDR1 is MRHNA and CDR2 is SNTAGT in the germline V gene. The CDR3 spans 15 residues. Trimming removed 3 bases at V and 7 bases at J, with 15 bases between. This CDR3 reads CASSDGMARGGELFF. The CDR3 nucleotides read TGTGCCAGCAGTGATGGGATGGCGAGAGGCGGGGAGCTGTTTTTT.

This chain connects TRBV29-1 to TRBJ2-7, with 11 positions matching TRBD1. Germline loops: CDR1 SQVTM, CDR2 ANQGSEA. The V segment lost 7 bases and the J segment 3 bases; nucleotides outside the gene matches: 5. The CDR3 spans 13 residues. CDR3 bases: TGCAGCGACGGGACAGGGGGGATCTACGAGCAGTACTTC. Translating gives CSDGTGGIYEQYF.

Remarks on this clonotype: Lacking the conserved final phenylalanine or tryptophan, this CDR3 likely reflects a read error. The limits of the CDR3 on the DNA are not certain, so only TCRdb's listed CDR3 is given. The chain is built from TRBV9 and TRBJ2-6; the table assigns TRBD2, which was not confirmed against the DNA. Germline V CDR1 and CDR2: SGDLS, YYNGEE. The CDR3 has 8 residues if both end residues are counted. CDR3 region: CASSTSLG.

This rearrangement joins TRBV7-3 to TRBJ1-2; 9 nucleotides line up with TRBD1. V lost 5 bases and J lost 8; bases outside the gene matches: 9. The CDR3 spans 14 residues. The germline V gene encodes CDR1 SGHTA and CDR2 FQGTGA. CDR3 region: CASSPGTGHSGYTF. CDR3 coding DNA: TGTGCCAGCAGCCCCGGGACAGGGCATTCCGGCTACACCTTC.

The gene calls are TRBV4-2 and TRBJ1-1; possibly TRBD1 for D (6 bases). Trimming left V 4 bases short and J 1 base short, with 13 bases between. The CDR3 has 15 amino acids. CDR1 and CDR2 from the germline V gene are LGHNA and YNFKEQ. CDR3 DNA: TGTGCCAGCAGCCCTGGCCGGGACAAGAACACTGAAGCTTTCTTT. Its translation: CASSPGRDKNTEAFF.

The J gene is TRBJ1-2, the V gene TRBV2, with 7 bases matching TRBD1. The CDR3 length is 15 residues. J lost 0 bases, V lost 3 bases, and 4 bases had no gene match. Germline CDR1 and CDR2: SNHLY and FYNNEI. The CDR3: CASSDRDSSNYGYTF. The DNA of the CDR3 is TGTGCCAGCAGTGACCGGGACAGCTCTAACTATGGCTACACCTTC. Supplemented by reference TRBV2 and TRBJ1-2, the full variable domain reads EPEVTQTPSHQVTQMGQEVILRCVPISNHLYFYWYRQILGQKVEFLVSFYNNEISEKSEIFDDQFSVERPDGSNFTLKIRSTKLEDSAMYFCASSDRDSSNYGYTFGSGTRLTVV.

This clonotype showed up many times. This chain uses TRBV5-8 with TRBJ2-7; TRBD1 agrees at 7 bases. From germline, CDR1 is SGHTS and CDR2 YDEGEE. V lost 1 base, J lost 5 bases, and 3 bases stayed unmatched. CDR3 length equals 13 residues. The CDR3 sequence: CASSLTGANEQYF. As DNA, the CDR3 is TGTGCCAGCAGCTTGACAGGGGCGAACGAGCAGTACTTC.

This chain connects TRBV4-3 to TRBJ2-5, with TRBD2 matching over 15 bases. The ends lost 4 bases at V and 4 bases at J; junction bases unmatched: 16. The CDR3 contains 20 residues. The germline V gene encodes CDR1 LGHNA and CDR2 YSLEER. This CDR3 is CASSRSTGLAGGGIIETQYF. The DNA for the CDR3 is TGCGCCAGCAGCCGAAGTACGGGACTAGCGGGAGGCGGTATCATAGAGACCCAGTACTTC.